This T cell receptor beta chain was sequenced for a study of shared clonotypes between healthy human individuals. Overall study findings and caveats: What limited the represented genetic and exposure-history diversity was the small number of donors.

The CDR3 consists of 14 residues. V was clipped by 5 bases and J by 0 bases, with 6 bases between them. Looked up from germline, CDR1 is SGDLS and CDR2 is YYNGEE. Unsorted PBMC DNA was sequenced on ten immunoSEQ deep assay plates. The table came from immunoSEQ multiplex PCR; TCRdb's copy has only in-frame clones and leaves some out. Found here are some 500,000 clones, around 80% of them singletons; the top ten hold roughly 12%. This clone occurred a few times. As yet, its antigen is unknown. The sample has other DNA sequences that encode this CDR3 too. The chain couples TRBV9 to TRBJ2-6; no definite D call. This TCR came from a woman aged 40 to 50 in good health. Some clones in this sample may be carry-over from other donors' samples. The sample was PBMCs. CDR3 coding DNA: TGTGCCAGCAGTGAGCCCTCTGGGGCCAACGTCCTGACTTTC. It encodes CASSEPSGANVLTF.